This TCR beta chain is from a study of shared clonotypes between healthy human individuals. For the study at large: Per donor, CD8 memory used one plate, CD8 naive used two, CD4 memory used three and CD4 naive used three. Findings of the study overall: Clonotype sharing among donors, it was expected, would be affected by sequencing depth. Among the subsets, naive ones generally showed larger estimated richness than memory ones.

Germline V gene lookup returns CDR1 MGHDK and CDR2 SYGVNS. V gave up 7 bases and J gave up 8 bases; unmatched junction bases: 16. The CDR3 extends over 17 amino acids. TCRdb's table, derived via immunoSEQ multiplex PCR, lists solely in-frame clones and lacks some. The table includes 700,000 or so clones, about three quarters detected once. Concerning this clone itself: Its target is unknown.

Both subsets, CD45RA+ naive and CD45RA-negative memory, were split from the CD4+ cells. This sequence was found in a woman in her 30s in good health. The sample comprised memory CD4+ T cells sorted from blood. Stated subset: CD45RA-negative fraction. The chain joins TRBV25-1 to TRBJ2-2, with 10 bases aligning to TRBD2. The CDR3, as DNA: TGTGCCAGCATCGCCTCAATTCCTAGCGGGGGCCCTGGGGAGCTGTTTTTT. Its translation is CASIASIPSGGPGELFF.